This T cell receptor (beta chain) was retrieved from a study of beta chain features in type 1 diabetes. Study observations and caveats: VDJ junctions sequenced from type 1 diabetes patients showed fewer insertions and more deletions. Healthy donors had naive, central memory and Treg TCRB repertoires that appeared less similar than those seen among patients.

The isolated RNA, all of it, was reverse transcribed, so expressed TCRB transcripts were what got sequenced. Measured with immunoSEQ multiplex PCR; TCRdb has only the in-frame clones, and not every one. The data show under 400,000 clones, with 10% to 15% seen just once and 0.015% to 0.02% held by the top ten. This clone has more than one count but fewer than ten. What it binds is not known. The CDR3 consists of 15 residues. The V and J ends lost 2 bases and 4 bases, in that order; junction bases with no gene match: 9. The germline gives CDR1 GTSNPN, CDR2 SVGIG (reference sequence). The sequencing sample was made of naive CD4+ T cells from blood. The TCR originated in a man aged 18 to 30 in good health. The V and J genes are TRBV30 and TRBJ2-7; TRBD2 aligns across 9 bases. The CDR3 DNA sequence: TGTGCCTGGAGTTCCCGCGGGGGGGCATCGTACGAGCAGTACTTC. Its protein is CAWSSRGGASYEQYF.